A selection of T cell receptor beta chains follows, all from one sample in a study of blood T cell repertoires in COVID-19. Libraries were prepared by immunoSEQ multiplex PCR; TCRdb keeps only in-frame clonotypes and omits some of them. The table shows some 230,000 clones, with roughly 86% occurring only once. Input material: peripheral blood. These receptor sequences come from a woman aged 45-65 years with COVID-19, enrolled during active disease. Each CDR3 is given with its conserved first and last residue. The D gene is left open where the match is weak. A row's size may be missing; if present it is once, few, many or a size class.

d_gene | j_gene | abundance | v_gene | CDR3nt | CDR3aa
NA | TRBJ1-4 | NA | TRBV6-1 | TGTGCCAGCAGTGAAACTAAGGCGTATAATGAAAAACTGTTTTTT | CASSETKAYNEKLFF
NA | TRBJ1-1 | NA | TRBV28 | TGTGCCAGCAGTTTATCGACGGGGGAAGCTTTCTTT | CASSLSTGEAFF
NA | TRBJ1-5 | NA | TRBV28 | TGTGCCAGCAGTTTGCGAGGGTCGAGCAATCAGCCCCAGCATTTT | CASSLRGSSNQPQHF
TRBD2 | TRBJ2-3 | NA | TRBV4-2 | TGTGCCAGCAGCCAGGTTCTAGCGGGGGGAAGTGGAGGTACGCAGTATTTT | CASSQVLAGGSGGTQYF
NA | TRBJ1-1 | once | TRBV4-1 | TGCGCCAGCAGCCAAGAAGCGAACCCGCGGAACACTGAAGCTTTCTTT | CASSQEANPRNTEAFF
NA | TRBJ2-7 | once | TRBV27 | TGTGCCAGCAGTTTATCGACACCCTACGAGCAGTACTTC | CASSLSTPYEQYF
NA | TRBJ2-1 | NA | TRBV5-1 | TGCGCCAGCAGCTTGGCCGCCGGTCTCGGCAATGAGCAGTTCTTC | CASSLAAGLGNEQFF
NA | TRBJ2-7 | NA | TRBV10-3 | TGTGCCATCAGTGAGGTAGCCTACGAGCAGTACTTC | CAISEVAYEQYF
TRBD2 | TRBJ2-3 | NA | TRBV5-6 | TGTGCCAGCAGCTTGGATGGGACTAGCGGGGGTCAGAATACGCAGTATTTT | CASSLDGTSGGQNTQYF
NA | TRBJ2-6 | NA | TRBV5-1 | TGCGCCAGCAGCTTGTCCCCAGGGGCCGGGGCCAACGTCCTGACTTTC | CASSLSPGAGANVLTF
TRBD1 | TRBJ1-2 | NA | TRBV5-4 | TGTGCCAGCAGCACGGACAGGGGGCGTAGGAACTATGGCTACACCTTC | CASSTDRGRRNYGYTF
NA | TRBJ2-5 | NA | TRBV4-1 | TGCGCCAGCAGCCAAGACCCTGGTCGACAGATTCGAGAGACCCAGTACTTC | CASSQDPGRQIRETQYF
TRBD2 | TRBJ2-3 | NA | TRBV2 | TGTGCCAGCACCTTACTTAGCGGGGGGCGGAGGGATACGCAGTATTTT | CASTLLSGGRRDTQYF
NA | TRBJ1-3 | NA | TRBV21-1 | TGTGCCAGCAGCAAAGCTTACAGGGGGCGGGGAGACTCTGGAAACACCATATATTTT | CASSKAYRGRGDSGNTIYF
NA | TRBJ2-3 | NA | TRBV21-1 | TGTGCCAGCAGCAAACAATTGGGGGGGCGCGCAGATACGCAGTATTTT | CASSKQLGGRADTQYF
TRBD1 | TRBJ1-1 | NA | TRBV5-4 | TGTGCCAGCAGCGGACAGGGGGGAAGTCTTCGAGCTTTCTTT | CASSGQGGSLRAFF
NA | TRBJ1-5 | NA | TRBV19 | TGTGCCAGTAAGCAAGGGCAGGAGGCGGGTCAGCCCCAGCATTTT | CASKQGQEAGQPQHF
NA | TRBJ1-2 | NA | TRBV27 | TGTGCCACCCATAACTTCGACAGGTGGGGTGGCTACACCTTC | CATHNFDRWGGYTF
NA | TRBJ1-3 | NA | TRBV28 | TGTGCCAGCAGTCGGAGCTCTGGAAACACCATATATTTT | CASSRSSGNTIYF
TRBD1 | TRBJ2-2 | once | TRBV6-5 | TGTGCCAGCAGGCCCGGACAGGGTGTCGGGGAGCTGTTTTTT | CASRPGQGVGELFF
NA | TRBJ1-2 | NA | TRBV6-5 | TGTGCCAGCAGTTACTCGAAGCCGGAGAACTATGGCTACACCTTC | CASSYSKPENYGYTF
NA | TRBJ1-3 | NA | TRBV4-3 | TGCGCCAGCAGCCAAGCGAGGGCCGACTCTGGAAACACCATATATTTT | CASSQARADSGNTIYF
NA | TRBJ2-3 | NA | TRBV2 | TGTGCCAGCAATTCCATGACTAGCACAGATACGCAGTATTTT | CASNSMTSTDTQYF
TRBD2 | TRBJ2-3 | once | TRBV6-1 | TGTGCCAGCAGTGAAGGTGGATTTAGCGGGGTTGCAGATACGCAGTATTTT | CASSEGGFSGVADTQYF
TRBD1 | TRBJ2-1 | NA | TRBV5-1 | TGCGCCAGCAGCCGGGGACAGGGGGTTTCCTCCTACAATGAGCAGTTCTTC | CASSRGQGVSSYNEQFF
NA | TRBJ2-3 | NA | TRBV19 | TGTGCCAGTAGTCTCGGGACATCCTCTAGCGATACGCAGTATTTT | CASSLGTSSSDTQYF
TRBD1 | TRBJ2-5 | NA | TRBV29-1 | TGCAGCGTCGGCCTGCAGGGGGCCCAGACCCAGTACTTC | CSVGLQGAQTQYF
NA | TRBJ1-2 | NA | TRBV19 | TGTGCCAGTAGTATACAGGGTTGGGGCTACACCTTC | CASSIQGWGYTF
NA | TRBJ1-3 | NA | TRBV7-9 | TGTGCCAGCAGCTTGGGAGAGTTCTCTGGAAACACCATATATTTT | CASSLGEFSGNTIYF
NA | TRBJ1-5 | NA | TRBV25-1 | TGTGCCAGCAGTGAGCACTCACTCAATCAGCCCCAGCATTTT | CASSEHSLNQPQHF
NA | TRBJ2-5 | NA | TRBV27 | TGTGCCAGCAGACCCGCACGGGGACACGGAGAGACCCAGTACTTC | CASRPARGHGETQYF
TRBD1 | TRBJ1-4 | NA | TRBV2 | TGTGCCAGCAAGAGGACAGGGGATGAAAAACTGTTTTTT | CASKRTGDEKLFF
NA | TRBJ1-1 | NA | TRBV29-1 | TGCAGCGTTCCCGTCCTCAGGAGGGGCCTGAACACTGAAGCTTTCTTT | CSVPVLRRGLNTEAFF
NA | TRBJ2-3 | NA | TRBV9 | TGTGCCTCGGGAGAACCACTAAGGGTCACAGATACGCAGTATTTT | CASGEPLRVTDTQYF
NA | TRBJ2-2 | few | TRBV6-5 | TGTGCCAGCAGCACGGAGGGGAGCGGGGAGCTGTTTTTT | CASSTEGSGELFF
TRBD1 | TRBJ2-4 | many | TRBV19 | TGTGCCAGTAGTATGGGACAGGGAAGGGCCATTCAGTACTTC | CASSMGQGRAIQYF
TRBD1 | TRBJ2-1 | NA | TRBV7-8 | TGTGCCAGCAGCCTGGGACAGGGTGGAAAGCAGTTCTTC | CASSLGQGGKQFF
TRBD1 | TRBJ2-1 | NA | TRBV24-1 | TGTGCCACCAGTGAAACCAGGGGGCTGATCAATGAGCAGTTCTTC | CATSETRGLINEQFF
NA | TRBJ1-2 | NA | TRBV5-4 | TGTGCCAGCAGCTTAGGGGTTGGAGCTAACTATGGCTACACCTTC | CASSLGVGANYGYTF
NA | TRBJ2-2 | once | TRBV19 | TGTGCCAGTAAACCCACAGCGAACACCGGGGAGCTGTTTTTT | CASKPTANTGELFF
TRBD2 | TRBJ2-1 | NA | TRBV29-1 | TGCAGCGTGACTTCATGGGAGCGGGGGGCAGGGGAGCAGTTCTTC | CSVTSWERGAGEQFF
TRBD1 | TRBJ1-1 | NA | TRBV10-2 | TGCGCCAGCAGTGCGGGACAGTTGAACACTGAAGCTTTCTTT | CASSAGQLNTEAFF
TRBD1 | TRBJ1-2 | NA | TRBV5-6 | TGTGCCAGCAGCTTGGCCAAGGGGACAGGGTATCGGAACTATGGCTACACCTTC | CASSLAKGTGYRNYGYTF
NA | TRBJ2-5 | NA | TRBV5-6 | TGTGCCAGCAGCCGAAGGGGCAGGGGTCAAGAGACCCAGTACTTC | CASSRRGRGQETQYF
NA | TRBJ1-5 | NA | TRBV18 | TGTGCCAGCTCACCGCCGGGTCCCGGACAGCCCCAGCATTTT | CASSPPGPGQPQHF
TRBD1 | TRBJ1-1 | NA | TRBV11-3 | TGTGCCAGCAGCACCCGCCGACAGGGGACCACTGAAGCTTTCTTT | CASSTRRQGTTEAFF
TRBD1 | TRBJ2-7 | NA | TRBV9 | TGTGCCAGCAGCGTAGGGCCAGGGGGCCGGGAGCAGTACTTC | CASSVGPGGREQYF
TRBD1 | TRBJ2-2 | NA | TRBV13 | TGTGCCAGCAGCTTGTCGTCAGGGGGCAAGGACACCGGGGAGCTGTTTTTT | CASSLSSGGKDTGELFF
TRBD1 | TRBJ1-4 | NA | TRBV19 | TGTGCCAGTAGCCCTCCATGGGGACAGGGGAGTGAAAAACTGTTTTTT | CASSPPWGQGSEKLFF
NA | TRBJ2-7 | NA | TRBV7-9 | TGTGCCAGCGGGGGGACGCTGGGGGAGCAGTACTTC | CASGGTLGEQYF
NA | TRBJ2-2 | NA | TRBV5-1 | TGCGCCAGCAGCTTGGGGCGGACTAACACCGGGGAGCTGTTTTTT | CASSLGRTNTGELFF
NA | TRBJ1-2 | NA | TRBV12-3/TRBV12-4 | TGTGCCAGCAGTTTGGGAGGGGACTATGGCTACACCTTC | CASSLGGDYGYTF
TRBD1 | TRBJ1-1 | NA | TRBV10-3 | TGTGCCATCACCCCCCGACAGGGCGCTGAAGCTTTCTTT | CAITPRQGAEAFF
TRBD2 | TRBJ2-3 | NA | TRBV12-5 | TGTGCTAGTGGTTTGGTGCAGCGGGGGGAAGATACGCAGTATTTT | CASGLVQRGEDTQYF
TRBD1 | TRBJ1-2 | NA | TRBV2 | TGTGCCAGCAGTCCCGGGACAGGGACAACAGTCTATGGCTACACCTTC | CASSPGTGTTVYGYTF
TRBD1 | TRBJ2-1 | NA | TRBV19 | TGTGCCAGTAGTTATTCCGGGACAGGGGGCGTAGAGCAGTTCTTC | CASSYSGTGGVEQFF
NA | TRBJ1-4 | NA | TRBV9 | TGTGCCAGCAGCGTTACAGTCGATTCTAATGAAAAACTGTTTTTT | CASSVTVDSNEKLFF
NA | TRBJ2-1 | NA | TRBV4-1 | TGCGCCAGCAGCCAAGATGCGGGTTTCTACAATGAGCAGTTCTTC | CASSQDAGFYNEQFF
TRBD1 | TRBJ2-3 | NA | TRBV28 | TGTGCCAGCAGTCGGGACAGGGGGACAGATACGCAGTATTTT | CASSRDRGTDTQYF